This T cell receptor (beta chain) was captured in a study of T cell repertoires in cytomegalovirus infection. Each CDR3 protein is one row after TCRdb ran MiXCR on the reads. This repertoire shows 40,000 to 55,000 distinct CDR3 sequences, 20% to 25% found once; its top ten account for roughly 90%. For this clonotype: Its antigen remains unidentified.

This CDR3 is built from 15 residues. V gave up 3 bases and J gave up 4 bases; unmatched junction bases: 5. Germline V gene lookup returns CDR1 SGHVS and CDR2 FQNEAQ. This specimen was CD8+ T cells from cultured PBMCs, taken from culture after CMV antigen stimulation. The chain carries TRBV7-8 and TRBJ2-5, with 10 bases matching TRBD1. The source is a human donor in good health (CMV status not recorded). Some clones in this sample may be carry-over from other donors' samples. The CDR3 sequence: CASSFLTGGPETQYF. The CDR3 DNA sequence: TGTGCCAGCAGCTTTCTGACAGGGGGCCCAGAGACCCAGTACTTC.